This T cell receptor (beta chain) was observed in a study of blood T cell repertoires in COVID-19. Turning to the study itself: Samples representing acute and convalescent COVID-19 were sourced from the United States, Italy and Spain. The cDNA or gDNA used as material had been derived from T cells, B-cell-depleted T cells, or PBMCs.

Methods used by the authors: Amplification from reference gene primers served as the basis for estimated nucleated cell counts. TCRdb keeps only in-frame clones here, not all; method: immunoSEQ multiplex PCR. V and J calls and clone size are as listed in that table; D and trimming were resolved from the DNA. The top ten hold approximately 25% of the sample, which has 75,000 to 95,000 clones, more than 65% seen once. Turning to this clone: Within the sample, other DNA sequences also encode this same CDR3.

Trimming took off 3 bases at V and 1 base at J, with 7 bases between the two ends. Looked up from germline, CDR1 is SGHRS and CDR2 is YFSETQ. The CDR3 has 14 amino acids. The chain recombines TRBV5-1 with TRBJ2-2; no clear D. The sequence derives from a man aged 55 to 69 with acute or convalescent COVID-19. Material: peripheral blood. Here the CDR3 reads CASSSPGNTGELFF. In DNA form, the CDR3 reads TGCGCCAGCAGCTCCCCGGGGAACACCGGGGAGCTGTTTTTT.